The sequence of this T cell receptor (beta chain) was determined in a study of blood T cell repertoires in COVID-19. Overall study: Sites across the United States, Italy and Spain contributed samples from acute and convalescent COVID-19. PBMCs, B-cell-depleted T cells, or T cells were the source of the cDNA or gDNA that made up the material.

Germline CDR1 is SNHLY and CDR2 is FYNNEI. V was trimmed by 2 bases and J by 6 bases, leaving 11 bases between them. This CDR3 contains 15 residues. This clone was detected only once. Original processing notes: Amplifying reference gene primers gave estimates of nucleated cell counts. Here immunoSEQ multiplex PCR was the method, and the copy in TCRdb shows in-frame clones only, minus some. V, J and clone size reflect that table, while D and trimming were determined from the DNA. The top ten hold 2% to 2.5% of the sample, which has fewer than 350,000 clones, 86% seen once. The J gene is TRBJ1-6, the V gene TRBV2, with D perhaps TRBD1 (6 bases). The specimen was peripheral blood. This clonotype originated in a woman aged 25-40 years who had recovered from COVID-19. The CDR3 region has the DNA TGTGCCAGCAGTGAATGGGGAGGGGGTAATTCACCCCTCCACTTT. Residues: CASSEWGGGNSPLHF.